Given below is one T cell receptor beta chain in context. The target antigen is unknown. V was clipped by 0 bases and J by 5 bases, with 11 bases between them. Germline assignment: CDR1 SGHRS and CDR2 YFSETQ. The CDR3 is made up of 14 amino acids. These data originate in a study of blood T cells in healthy people across ages. Study-wide points: Donors of long life had a larger count of naive CD4+ cells and greater diversity than aged donors. Unknown CMV status may confound age-related changes in expanded clones.

The second PCR ran about 6 to 11 cycles with a sample-barcoded 5' primer and J-beta primers. A template-switch adaptor containing 12 random nucleotides labeled each cDNA molecule. Each CDR3 protein is one row after TCRdb ran MiXCR on the 5' RACE reads. The table records over a million distinct CDR3 sequences, 42% of them present only once. Specimen: blood. V usage is TRBV5-1 and J usage is TRBJ1-2, with D possibly matching TRBD1 (5 bases). The clonotype comes from a woman aged 18-29 years in good health. The DNA for the CDR3 is TGCGCCAGCAGCTTGGGCCTACAGGAATATGGCTACACCTTC. This sequence encodes CASSLGLQEYGYTF.